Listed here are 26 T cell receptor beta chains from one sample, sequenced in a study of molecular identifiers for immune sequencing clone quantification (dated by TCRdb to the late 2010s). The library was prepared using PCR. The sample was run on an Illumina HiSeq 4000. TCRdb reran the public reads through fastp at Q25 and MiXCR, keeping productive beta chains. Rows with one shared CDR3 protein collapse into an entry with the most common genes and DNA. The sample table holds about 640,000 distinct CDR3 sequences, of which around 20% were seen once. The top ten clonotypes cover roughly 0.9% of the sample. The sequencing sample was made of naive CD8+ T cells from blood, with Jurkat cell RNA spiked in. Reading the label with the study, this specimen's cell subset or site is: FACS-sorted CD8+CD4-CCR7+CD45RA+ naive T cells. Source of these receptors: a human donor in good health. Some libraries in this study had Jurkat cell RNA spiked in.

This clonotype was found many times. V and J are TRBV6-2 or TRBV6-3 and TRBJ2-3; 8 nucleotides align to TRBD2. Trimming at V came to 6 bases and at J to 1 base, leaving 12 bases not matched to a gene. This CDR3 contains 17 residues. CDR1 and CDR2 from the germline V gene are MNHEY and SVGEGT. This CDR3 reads CASSQWIMREGTDTQYF. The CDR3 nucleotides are TGTGCCAGCAGCCAGTGGATTATGCGGGAGGGCACAGATACGCAGTATTTT.

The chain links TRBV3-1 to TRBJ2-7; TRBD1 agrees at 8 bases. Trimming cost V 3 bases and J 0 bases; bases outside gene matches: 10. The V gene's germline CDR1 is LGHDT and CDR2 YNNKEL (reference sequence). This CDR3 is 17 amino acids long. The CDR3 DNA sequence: TGTGCCAGCAGCCAGCCGGGACAGGTCCCGGCCTCCTACGAGCAGTACTTC. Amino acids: CASSQPGQVPASYEQYF.

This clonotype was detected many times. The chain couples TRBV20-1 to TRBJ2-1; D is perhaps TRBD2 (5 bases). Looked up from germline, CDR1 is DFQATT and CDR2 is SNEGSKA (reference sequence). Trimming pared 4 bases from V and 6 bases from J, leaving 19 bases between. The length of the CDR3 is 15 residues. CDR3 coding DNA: TGCAGTGCTAAAGATGACCGGGCCCGGGGCAATGAGCAGTTCTTC. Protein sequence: CSAKDDRARGNEQFF.

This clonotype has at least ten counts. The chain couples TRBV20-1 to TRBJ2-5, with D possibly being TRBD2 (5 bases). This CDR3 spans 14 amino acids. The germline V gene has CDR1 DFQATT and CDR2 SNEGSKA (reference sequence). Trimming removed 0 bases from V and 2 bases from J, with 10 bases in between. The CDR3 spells CSARELGEQETQYF. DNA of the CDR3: TGCAGTGCTAGAGAACTGGGAGAGCAAGAGACCCAGTACTTC.

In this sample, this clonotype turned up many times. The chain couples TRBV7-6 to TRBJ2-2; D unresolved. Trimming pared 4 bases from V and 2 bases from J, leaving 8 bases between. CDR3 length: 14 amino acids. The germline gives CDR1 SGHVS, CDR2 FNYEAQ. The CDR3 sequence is CASSSGRNTGELFF. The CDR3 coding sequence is TGTGCCAGCAGCTCGGGTCGAAACACCGGGGAGCTGTTTTTT.

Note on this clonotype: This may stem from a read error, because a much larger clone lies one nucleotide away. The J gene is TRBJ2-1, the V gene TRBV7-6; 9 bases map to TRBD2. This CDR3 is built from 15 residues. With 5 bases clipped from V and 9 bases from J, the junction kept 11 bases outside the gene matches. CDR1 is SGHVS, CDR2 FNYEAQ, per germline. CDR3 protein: CASSTEGGREVEQFF. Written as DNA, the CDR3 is TGTGCCAGCAGCACGGAGGGCGGGAGGGAGGTTGAGCAGTTCTTC.

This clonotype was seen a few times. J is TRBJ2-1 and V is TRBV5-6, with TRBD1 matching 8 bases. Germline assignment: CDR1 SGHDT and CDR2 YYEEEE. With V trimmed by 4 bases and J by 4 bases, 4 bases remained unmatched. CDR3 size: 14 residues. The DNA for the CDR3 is TGTGCCAGCAGCCGGACAGGGTGGTACAATGAGCAGTTCTTC. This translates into CASSRTGWYNEQFF.

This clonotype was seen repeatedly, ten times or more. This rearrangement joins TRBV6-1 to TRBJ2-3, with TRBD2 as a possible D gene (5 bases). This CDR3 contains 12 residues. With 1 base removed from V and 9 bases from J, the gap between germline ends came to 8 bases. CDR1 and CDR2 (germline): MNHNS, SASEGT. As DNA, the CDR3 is TGTGCCAGCAGTGAAGAGAGCGGCACGCAGTATTTT. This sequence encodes CASSEESGTQYF.

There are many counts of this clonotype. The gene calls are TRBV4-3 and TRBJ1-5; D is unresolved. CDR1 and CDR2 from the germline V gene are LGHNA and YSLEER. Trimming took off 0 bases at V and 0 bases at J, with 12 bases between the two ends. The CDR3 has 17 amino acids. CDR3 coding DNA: TGCGCCAGCAGCCAAGATAGGGTGCAGTTTAGCAATCAGCCCCAGCATTTT. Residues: CASSQDRVQFSNQPQHF.

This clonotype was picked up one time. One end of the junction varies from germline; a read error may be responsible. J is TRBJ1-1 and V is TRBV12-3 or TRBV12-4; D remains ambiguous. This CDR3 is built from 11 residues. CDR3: CAGSLSTEAFF. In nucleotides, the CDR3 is TGCGCCGGCAGTTTGAGCACTGAAGCTTTCTTT.

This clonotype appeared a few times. CDR3 sequence reads: CASSVGDGRGNEQFF. DNA for the CDR3: TGTGCCAGCAGCGTAGGTGACGGGAGAGGGAATGAGCAGTTCTTC. The chain recombines TRBV9 with TRBJ2-1; tentative D call: TRBD2 (6 bases). The V end was cut by 0 bases, the J end by 7 bases, with 14 bases between. The CDR3 loop spans 15 amino acids. Germline V gene data show CDR1 as SGDLS and CDR2 as YYNGEE.

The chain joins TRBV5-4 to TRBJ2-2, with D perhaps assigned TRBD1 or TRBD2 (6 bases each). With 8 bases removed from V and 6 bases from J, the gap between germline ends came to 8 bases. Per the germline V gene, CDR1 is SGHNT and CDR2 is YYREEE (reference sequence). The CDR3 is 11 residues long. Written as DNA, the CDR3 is TGTGCCAGTGGGGGGCCCGGGGAGCTGTTTTTT. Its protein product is CASGGPGELFF.

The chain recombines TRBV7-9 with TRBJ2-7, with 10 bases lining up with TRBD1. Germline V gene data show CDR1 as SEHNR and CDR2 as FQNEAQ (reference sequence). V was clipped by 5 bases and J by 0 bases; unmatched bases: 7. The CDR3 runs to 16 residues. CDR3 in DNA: TGTGCCAGCAGCACGACAGGGGGCCGCCTCTCCTACGAGCAGTACTTC. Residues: CASSTTGGRLSYEQYF.

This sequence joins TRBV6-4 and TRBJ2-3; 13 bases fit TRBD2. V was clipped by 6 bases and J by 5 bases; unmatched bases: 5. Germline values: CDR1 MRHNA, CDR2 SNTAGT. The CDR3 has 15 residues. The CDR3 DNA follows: TGTGCCAGCAGCGATACTAGCGGGGGGGAAGATACGCAGTATTTT. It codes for CASSDTSGGEDTQYF.

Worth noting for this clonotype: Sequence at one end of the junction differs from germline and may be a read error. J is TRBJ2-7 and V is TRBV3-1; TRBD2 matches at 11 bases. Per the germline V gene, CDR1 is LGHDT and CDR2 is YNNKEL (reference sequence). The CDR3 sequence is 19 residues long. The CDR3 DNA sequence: TGTGCCAGCAGCCAAGATATAGCGGGAGGGCCATCATCCTCCAACGAGCAGTACTTC. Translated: CASSQDIAGGPSSSNEQYF.

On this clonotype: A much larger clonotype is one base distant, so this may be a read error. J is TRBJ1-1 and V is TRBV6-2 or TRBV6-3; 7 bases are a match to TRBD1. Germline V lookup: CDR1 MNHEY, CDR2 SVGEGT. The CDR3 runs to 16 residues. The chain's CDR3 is CASGFGGTGAGTEASF. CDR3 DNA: TGTGCCAGCGGCTTCGGCGGAACAGGGGCGGGCACTGAAGCTTCCTTT.

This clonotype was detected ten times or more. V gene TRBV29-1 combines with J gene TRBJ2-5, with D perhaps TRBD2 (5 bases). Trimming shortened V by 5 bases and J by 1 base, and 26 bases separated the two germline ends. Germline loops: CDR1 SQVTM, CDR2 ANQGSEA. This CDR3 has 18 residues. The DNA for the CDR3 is TGCAGCGTTAGGACCCAAGGAGGCTCTCGGGCCCCCCAAGAGACCCAGTACTTC. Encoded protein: CSVRTQGGSRAPQETQYF.

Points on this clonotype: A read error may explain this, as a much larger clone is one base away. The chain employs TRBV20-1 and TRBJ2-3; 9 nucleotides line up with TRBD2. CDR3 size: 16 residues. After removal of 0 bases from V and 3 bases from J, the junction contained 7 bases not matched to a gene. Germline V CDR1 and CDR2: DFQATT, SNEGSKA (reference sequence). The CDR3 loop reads CSARDLLAGCTDTQYF. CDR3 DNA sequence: TGCAGTGCTAGAGATCTTCTAGCGGGGTGTACAGATACGCAGTATTTT.

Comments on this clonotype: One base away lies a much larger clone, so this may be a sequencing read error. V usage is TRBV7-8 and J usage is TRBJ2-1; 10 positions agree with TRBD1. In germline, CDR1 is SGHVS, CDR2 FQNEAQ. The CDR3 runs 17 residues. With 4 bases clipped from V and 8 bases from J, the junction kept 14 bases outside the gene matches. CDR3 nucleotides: TGTGCCAGCAGCTGGAGGGACAGGGGCAGGAACGGGGATGAGCAGTTCTTC. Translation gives CASSWRDRGRNGDEQFF.

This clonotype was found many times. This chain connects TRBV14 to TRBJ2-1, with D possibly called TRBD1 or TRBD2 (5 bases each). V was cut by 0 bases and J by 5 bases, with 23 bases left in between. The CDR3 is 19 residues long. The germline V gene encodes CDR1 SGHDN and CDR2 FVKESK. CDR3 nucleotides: TGTGCCAGCAGCCAAGAGAGGGGACCGCCGACTAACAAGAACAATGAGCAGTTCTTC. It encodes CASSQERGPPTNKNNEQFF.

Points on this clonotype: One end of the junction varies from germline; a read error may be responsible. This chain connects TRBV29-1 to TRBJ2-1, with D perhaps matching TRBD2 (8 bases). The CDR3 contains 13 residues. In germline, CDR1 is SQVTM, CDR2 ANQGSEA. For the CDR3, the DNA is TGCAGCGTTGATTCGGGAGGGGGCAATAAGCAGTTCTTC. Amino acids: CSVDSGGGNKQFF.

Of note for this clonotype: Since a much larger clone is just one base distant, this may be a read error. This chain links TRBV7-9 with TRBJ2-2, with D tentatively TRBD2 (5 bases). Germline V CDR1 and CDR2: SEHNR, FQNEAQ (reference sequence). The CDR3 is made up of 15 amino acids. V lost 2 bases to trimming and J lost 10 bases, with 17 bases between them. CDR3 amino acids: CASSLREPGLEELFF. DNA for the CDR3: TGTGCCAGCAGCTTAAGAGAGCCCGGACTCGAGGAGCTGTTTTTT.

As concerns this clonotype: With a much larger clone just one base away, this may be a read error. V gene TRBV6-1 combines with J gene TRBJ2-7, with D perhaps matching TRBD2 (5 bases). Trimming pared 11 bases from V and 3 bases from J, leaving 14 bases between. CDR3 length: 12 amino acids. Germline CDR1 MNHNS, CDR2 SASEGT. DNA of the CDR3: TGTGCCGGCTATAGACGGGACTACGAGCAGTACTTC. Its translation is CAGYRRDYEQYF.

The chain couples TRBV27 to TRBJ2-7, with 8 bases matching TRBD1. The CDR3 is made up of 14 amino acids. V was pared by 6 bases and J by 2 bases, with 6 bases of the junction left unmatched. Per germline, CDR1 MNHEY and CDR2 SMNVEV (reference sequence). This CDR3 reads CASSPTGAAYEQYF. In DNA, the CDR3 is TGTGCCAGCAGCCCGACAGGGGCTGCCTACGAGCAGTACTTC.

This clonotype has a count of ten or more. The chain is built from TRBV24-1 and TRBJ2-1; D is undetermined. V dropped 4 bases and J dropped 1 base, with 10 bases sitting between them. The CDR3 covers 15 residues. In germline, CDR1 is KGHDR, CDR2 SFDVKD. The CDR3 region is CATSEDHTSYNEQFF. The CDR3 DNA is TGTGCCACCAGTGAAGACCATACTTCCTACAATGAGCAGTTCTTC.

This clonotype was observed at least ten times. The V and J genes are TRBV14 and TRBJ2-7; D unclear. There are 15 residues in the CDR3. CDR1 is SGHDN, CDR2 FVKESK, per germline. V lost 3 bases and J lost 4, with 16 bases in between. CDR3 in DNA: TGTGCCAGCAGCCACGCGCCCGGGTCGAAATACGAGCAGTACTTC. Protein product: CASSHAPGSKYEQYF.